Listed below are T cell receptor beta chains from one sample, sequenced in a study of shared clonotypes between healthy human individuals. Generated by immunoSEQ multiplex PCR, the TCRdb table keeps only in-frame clones and is missing some. This table has roughly 1,000,000 clones, approximately 78% appearing once. The source material was memory CD4+ T cells from PBMCs. The receptors were gathered from a man younger than 35 in good health. Some clones in this sample may be carry-over from other donors' samples. The CDR3 runs from the conserved cysteine through the conserved F or W. The D gene is left open where the match is weak. Not every row has a clone size; where given, it reads once, few, many or a size class.

j_call clone_size v_call d_call cdr3_aa cdr3_nt
TRBJ2-7 NA TRBV29-1 NA CSVELRGSSYEQYF TGCAGCGTTGAATTGCGGGGCAGCTCCTACGAGCAGTACTTC
TRBJ2-5 NA TRBV15 NA CATSRAGTQQETQYF TGTGCCACCAGCAGAGCCGGGACACAGCAAGAGACCCAGTACTTC
TRBJ2-1 NA TRBV29-1 TRBD2 CSVQASGRSEEQFF TGCAGCGTTCAGGCTAGCGGGAGAAGTGAGGAGCAGTTCTTC
TRBJ2-3 many TRBV2 TRBD2 CASRPILAGSTDTQYF TGTGCCAGCAGACCTATCCTAGCGGGAAGCACAGATACGCAGTATTTT
TRBJ2-5 NA TRBV6-6 NA CASSPDNRETQYF TGTGCCAGCAGCCCCGACAACCGGGAGACCCAGTACTTC
TRBJ2-1 NA TRBV30 TRBD1 CAWTGTGDNEQFF TGTGCCTGGACCGGGACAGGGGACAATGAGCAGTTCTTC
TRBJ2-1 NA TRBV28 TRBD2 CASTPGTGGNEQFF TGTGCCAGCACCCCCGGGACGGGGGGGAATGAGCAGTTCTTC
TRBJ2-2 NA TRBV5-1 TRBD1 CASSPGTGYTGELFF TGCGCCAGCAGCCCTGGGACAGGGTACACCGGGGAGCTGTTTTTT
TRBJ1-2 NA TRBV19 NA CASSPDDWDGYTF TGTGCCAGTAGTCCCGACGACTGGGATGGCTACACCTTC
TRBJ2-6 NA TRBV11-2 NA CASSPTFSGANVLTF TGTGCCAGCAGCCCCACTTTCTCTGGGGCCAACGTCCTGACTTTC
TRBJ2-7 NA TRBV9 NA CASSVGGGGRLEQYF TGTGCCAGCAGCGTAGGTGGAGGGGGCCGACTCGAGCAGTACTTC
TRBJ2-7 NA TRBV20-1 NA CSARVGYEQYF TGCAGTGCTAGAGTCGGCTACGAGCAGTACTTC
TRBJ1-2 NA TRBV19 NA CASSRDGLYGYTF TGTGCCAGTAGTAGGGACGGATTATATGGCTACACCTTC
TRBJ1-3 once TRBV6-1 NA CASSEFIQGDRGTIYF TGTGCCAGCAGTGAATTCATCCAGGGTGATCGAGGGACCATATATTTT
TRBJ2-7 NA TRBV27 TRBD2 CASYSLAGGPDEQYF TGTGCCAGCTACTCACTAGCGGGAGGGCCAGACGAGCAGTACTTC
TRBJ2-1 few TRBV7-3 NA CASSLIVNNEQFF TGTGCCAGCAGCTTAATAGTCAACAATGAGCAGTTCTTC
TRBJ2-1 NA TRBV11-3 TRBD1 CASSTGTVSYNEQFF TGTGCCAGCAGTACCGGGACAGTTTCCTACAATGAGCAGTTCTTC
TRBJ1-2 NA TRBV5-4 TRBD1 CASSLDRGRYGYTF TGTGCCAGCAGCTTGGACAGGGGCCGATATGGCTACACCTTC
TRBJ2-3 NA TRBV29-1 NA CSVVVGGDTQYF TGCAGCGTTGTTGTGGGGGGAGATACGCAGTATTTT
TRBJ1-2 NA TRBV5-8 TRBD1 CASSPWDSGDYGYTF TGTGCCAGCAGCCCCTGGGACAGTGGGGACTATGGCTACACCTTC
TRBJ2-5 once TRBV6-5 TRBD1 CASSYRGLRETQYF TGTGCCAGCAGTTACAGGGGGCTAAGGGAGACCCAGTACTTC
TRBJ2-1 few TRBV4-1 NA CASSLTSRNEQFF TGCGCCAGCAGCCTCACTAGTCGCAATGAGCAGTTCTTC
TRBJ2-7 NA TRBV7-9 NA CASSNRVNPYEQYF TGTGCCAGCAGCAACCGGGTCAACCCCTACGAGCAGTACTTC
TRBJ1-2 NA TRBV29-1 NA CSDYMEVYGYTF TGCAGCGACTACATGGAGGTCTATGGCTACACCTTC
TRBJ2-3 NA TRBV7-9 NA CAGDGRGTDTQYF TGTGCCGGGGACGGTCGGGGCACAGATACGCAGTATTTT
TRBJ1-1 NA TRBV7-6 NA CASSKRLGAEAFF TGTGCCAGCAGCAAAAGGCTCGGGGCTGAAGCTTTCTTT
TRBJ2-7 NA TRBV27 TRBD1 CASRERQGRRYF TGTGCCAGCAGGGAGAGACAGGGCCGTCGGTACTTC
TRBJ1-1 NA TRBV14 NA CASSQDSNTEAFF TGTGCCAGCAGCCAAGACTCCAACACTGAAGCTTTCTTT
TRBJ1-2 NA TRBV19 TRBD1 CASNPRTGNYVSYTF TGTGCCAGTAATCCCCGGACAGGGAATTACGTAAGCTACACCTTC
TRBJ1-5 NA TRBV21-1 NA CASSKDRLNQPQHF TGTGCCAGCAGCAAAGACAGGCTGAATCAGCCCCAGCATTTT
TRBJ2-7 NA TRBV4-3 NA CASSQARGVLPEQYF TGCGCCAGCAGCCAAGCCAGGGGGGTCCTTCCCGAGCAGTACTTC
TRBJ2-1 NA TRBV19 TRBD2 CASSSGGSSYNEQFF TGTGCCAGTAGTAGTGGCGGGAGCTCCTACAATGAGCAGTTCTTC
TRBJ2-3 NA TRBV7-2 NA CASSLATTDTQYF TGTGCCAGCAGCTTAGCGACAACAGATACGCAGTATTTT
TRBJ1-5 NA TRBV7-2 NA CASSPRNQPQHF TGTGCCAGCAGCCCACGTAATCAGCCCCAGCATTTT
TRBJ2-7 NA TRBV10-3 TRBD2 CAISEGAAGGSYEQYF TGTGCCATCAGTGAGGGAGCAGCGGGAGGGTCGTACGAGCAGTACTTC
TRBJ2-6 few TRBV7-2 NA CASSPEVERGANVLTF TGTGCCAGCAGCCCCGAGGTAGAACGTGGGGCCAACGTCCTGACTTTC
TRBJ1-5 once TRBV28 NA CASSFVGGYSNQPQHF TGTGCCAGCAGTTTCGTAGGAGGATATAGCAATCAGCCCCAGCATTTT
TRBJ1-1 NA TRBV5-4 TRBD1 CASSFRPPGQGVGTEAFF TGTGCCAGCAGCTTTCGACCTCCGGGACAGGGAGTGGGAACTGAAGCTTTCTTT
TRBJ1-1 few TRBV29-1 NA CSVDRPGLSEAFF TGCAGCGTTGATCGTCCCGGATTATCTGAAGCTTTCTTT
TRBJ2-4 NA TRBV7-9 NA CASSSGVLTKNIQYF TGTGCCAGCAGCTCGGGAGTCTTAACCAAAAACATTCAGTACTTC
TRBJ1-1 NA TRBV11-1 NA CASTPRQARIYTEAFF TGTGCCAGCACCCCCCGGCAGGCGCGAATATACACTGAAGCTTTCTTT
TRBJ2-7 many TRBV2 TRBD2 CASTPLAGYSYEQYF TGTGCCAGCACCCCTCTAGCGGGCTACTCCTACGAGCAGTACTTC
TRBJ2-5 NA TRBV11-3 NA CASSEGTGIRETQYF TGTGCCAGCAGCGAAGGAACAGGGATACGGGAGACCCAGTACTTC
TRBJ2-1 NA TRBV5-1 NA CASSLEVGQGLNEQFF TGCGCCAGCAGCTTGGAGGTGGGCCAGGGGCTCAATGAGCAGTTCTTC
TRBJ2-7 few TRBV2 NA CASSVRTGTYEQYF TGTGCCAGCAGTGTAAGGACCGGGACCTACGAGCAGTACTTC
TRBJ2-2 NA TRBV5-1 NA CASSLFRAGELFF TGCGCCAGCAGCTTATTCCGAGCCGGGGAGCTGTTTTTT